This T cell receptor (beta chain) was sequenced for a study of T cells in localized non-small cell lung cancer. Study results and caveats: Uninvolved adjacent lung had the highest recorded T cell clonality, with tumor below it. Higher blood T cell density tracked longer overall survival. Sequencing covered just one tumor region, so heterogeneity cannot be ruled out. Adjacent lung tissue had a median about 50 of the top 100 clones found in the tumor.

As for this clone: Its target is not known.

The assay was immunoSEQ multiplex PCR, and TCRdb's table has in-frame clones only and misses some. This table has about 25,000 clones, roughly 90% appearing once. Trimming took off 10 bases at V and 1 base at J, with 18 bases between the two ends. The CDR3 has 15 amino acids. Germline values: CDR1 MDHEN, CDR2 SYDVKM. The origin of this receptor is a man aged 40 to 75 with stage III squamous cell lung carcinoma. This chain links TRBV28 with TRBJ2-3; D uncertain. The source material was peripheral blood, sampled before any cancer treatment. CDR3 sequence: CAISLSALGTDTQYF. For the CDR3, the DNA is TGTGCCATCTCCTTATCGGCCCTGGGCACAGATACGCAGTATTTT.